Below are 6 T cell receptor beta chains sequenced from a single sample in a study of shared clonotypes between healthy human individuals. The method was immunoSEQ multiplex PCR; TCRdb's version includes in-frame clones alone and lacks a portion of them. The sample lists hundreds of thousands of clones, about nine tenths occurring once. The sequencing sample was made of memory CD8+ T cells sorted from blood. Subset noted: CD45RO+ cells pooled with CCR7-negative TemRA cells. These receptors were taken from a man aged 18 to 29 in good health.

V usage is TRBV11-2 and J usage is TRBJ2-7, with D uncertain. V gave up 0 bases and J gave up 6 bases, with 9 bases separating them. Germline V gene data show CDR1 as SGHAT and CDR2 as FQNNGV. This CDR3 has 13 amino acids. Here the CDR3 DNA reads TGTGCCAGCAGCTTAGAGGTGGGTTTCGAGCAGTACTTC. It specifies CASSLEVGFEQYF.

The chain links TRBV9 to TRBJ2-3; 9 nucleotides match TRBD1. This CDR3 has 16 residues. V shed 4 bases, J shed 4 bases, and the junction held 10 bases outside the gene matches. Germline V gene sequence: CDR1 SGDLS, CDR2 YYNGEE. The CDR3, as DNA: TGTGCCAGCAGCCTTACAGGGGGCGCCATGGCAGATACGCAGTATTTT. As protein: CASSLTGGAMADTQYF. The variable domain in full, with the rest retrieved from reference TRBV9 and TRBJ2-3, is DSGVTQTPKHLITATGQRVTLRCSPRSGDLSVYWYQQSLDQGLQFLIQYYNGEERAKGNILERFSAQQFPDLHSELNLSSLELGDSALYFCASSLTGGAMADTQYFGPGTRLTVL.

V is TRBV4-3 and J is TRBJ2-1; weak D call: TRBD2 (5 bases). V lost 0 bases, J lost 4 bases, and 13 bases lay in between. Germline lookup yields CDR1 LGHNA and CDR2 YSLEER. The CDR3 sequence is 16 residues long. CDR3 DNA: TGCGCCAGCAGCCAAGAGTCCGGAGGCCATTACAATGAGCAGTTCTTC. It is translated as CASSQESGGHYNEQFF.

This rearrangement joins TRBV27 to TRBJ2-2, with TRBD2 identical over 12 bases. CDR1 MNHEY and CDR2 SMNVEV come from the germline V gene (reference sequence). V trimming: 5 bases; J trimming: 7 bases; junction bases outside the gene matches: 5. The CDR3 spans 15 residues. The CDR3 DNA sequence: TGTGCCAGCAGTCGGACTAGCGGGGTGGGCGGGGAGCTGTTTTTT. It encodes CASSRTSGVGGELFF.

The chain links TRBV5-1 to TRBJ1-1; possibly TRBD1 for D (5 bases). CDR1 is SGHRS and CDR2 is YFSETQ in the germline V gene. The V end lost 4 bases, the J end lost 6 bases, and 16 bases lay between the germline ends. The CDR3 contains 14 residues. The CDR3 nucleotides are TGCGCCAGCAGCCCGTCAGGGACTCTACCTGAAGCTTTCTTT. It translates to CASSPSGTLPEAFF.

The chain is built from TRBV28 and TRBJ2-5; tentatively, D is TRBD1 (6 bases). Per the germline V gene, CDR1 is MDHEN and CDR2 is SYDVKM. V lost 3 bases and J lost 6, with 11 bases in between. This CDR3 comprises 13 residues. The CDR3 bases are TGTGCCAGCAGTTTTCAGGGGCGGAAGACCCAGTACTTC. Its translation: CASSFQGRKTQYF.